The next 6 T cell receptor beta chains were all read from a single sample in a study of blood T cell repertoires in COVID-19. The method was immunoSEQ multiplex PCR; TCRdb's version includes in-frame clones alone and lacks a portion of them. The sample includes about 170,000 clones, 84% seen only once; the top ten take approximately 12%. Sequenced material: PBMCs or T cells enriched from blood (not recorded which). The receptors were sampled from a man aged 50 to 60 who had recovered from COVID-19.

The chain is built from TRBV5-6 and TRBJ1-1; 9 nucleotides agree with TRBD1. From germline, CDR1 is SGHDT and CDR2 YYEEEE. The V segment lost 4 bases and the J segment 7 bases; nucleotides outside the gene matches: 11. The CDR3 totals 15 residues. In DNA, the CDR3 is TGTGCCAGCAGCACGATACCCGGGACAGGGATTGAAGCTTTCTTT. Translating gives CASSTIPGTGIEAFF. The entire variable domain, with the rest obtained from reference TRBV5-6 and TRBJ1-1, is as follows: DAGVTQSPTHLIKTRGQQVTLRCSPKSGHDTVSWYQQALGQGPQFIFQYYEEEERQRGNFPDRFSGHQFPNYSSELNVNALLLGDSALYLCASSTIPGTGIEAFFGQGTRLTVV.

The chain recombines TRBV11-1 with TRBJ2-5; D uncertain. The CDR3 has 11 amino acids. V was shortened by 3 bases and J by 4 bases, with 3 bases between the two germline ends. In germline, CDR1 is SGHAT, CDR2 FQDESV (reference sequence). As DNA, the CDR3 is TGTGCCAGCAGCTTTCTAGAGACCCAGTACTTC. This gives the protein CASSFLETQYF.

A note on this clone: A junction end diverges from the germline sequence, so it may reflect a read error. This rearrangement joins TRBV7-9 to TRBJ1-3; tentatively, D is TRBD1 (5 bases). The CDR3 has 15 residues. Germline assignment: CDR1 SEHNR and CDR2 FQNEAQ (reference sequence). The CDR3 bases are TGTGCCAGCAGCCCAACTGGGGGGGTTGGAGACACCATATATTTT. Encoded protein: CASSPTGGVGDTIYF.

This CDR3 is CASQDRGKETQYF. The CDR3 DNA reads as TGTGCCAGTCAGGACAGGGGTAAAGAGACCCAGTACTTC. The chain links TRBV19 to TRBJ2-5; 9 bases align to TRBD1. The trim removed 8 bases at V and 3 bases at J, leaving 4 bases unmatched. The germline gives CDR1 LNHDA, CDR2 SQIVND (reference sequence). The CDR3 length is 13 residues.

The chain links TRBV27 to TRBJ2-3; maybe TRBD2 (6 bases). The germline V and J ends were trimmed by 2 bases and 1 base, with 7 bases remaining between them. The length of the CDR3 is 14 residues. The V gene's germline CDR1 is MNHEY and CDR2 SMNVEV (reference sequence). CDR3: CASSLQRGTDTQYF. DNA of the CDR3: TGTGCCAGCAGTTTACAGCGGGGCACAGATACGCAGTATTTT.

The gene calls are TRBV24-1 and TRBJ2-2; D might be TRBD1 (5 bases). V lost 7 bases to trimming and J lost 0 bases, with 20 bases between them. Germline V gene sequence: CDR1 KGHDR, CDR2 SFDVKD. The CDR3 is 18 residues long. The CDR3 nucleotides read TGTGCCACCAGCCAGAGCCCAGGGCAAGGATCGAACACCGGGGAGCTGTTTTTT. This translates into CATSQSPGQGSNTGELFF.